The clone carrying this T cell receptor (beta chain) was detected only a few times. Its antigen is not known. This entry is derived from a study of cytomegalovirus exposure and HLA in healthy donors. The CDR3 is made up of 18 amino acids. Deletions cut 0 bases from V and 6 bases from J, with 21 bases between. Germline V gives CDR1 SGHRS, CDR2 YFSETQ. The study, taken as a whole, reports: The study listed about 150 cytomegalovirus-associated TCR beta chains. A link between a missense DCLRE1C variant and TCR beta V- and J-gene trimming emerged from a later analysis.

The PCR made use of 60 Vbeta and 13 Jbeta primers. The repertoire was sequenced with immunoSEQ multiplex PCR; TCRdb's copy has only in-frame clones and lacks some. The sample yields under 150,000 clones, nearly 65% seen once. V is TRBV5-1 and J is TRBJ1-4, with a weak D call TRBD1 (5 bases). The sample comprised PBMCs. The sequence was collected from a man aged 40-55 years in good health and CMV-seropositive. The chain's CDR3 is CASSLESWTQRRDEKLFF. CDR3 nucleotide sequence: TGCGCCAGCAGCTTGGAGTCATGGACACAACGTAGGGATGAAAAACTGTTTTTT.